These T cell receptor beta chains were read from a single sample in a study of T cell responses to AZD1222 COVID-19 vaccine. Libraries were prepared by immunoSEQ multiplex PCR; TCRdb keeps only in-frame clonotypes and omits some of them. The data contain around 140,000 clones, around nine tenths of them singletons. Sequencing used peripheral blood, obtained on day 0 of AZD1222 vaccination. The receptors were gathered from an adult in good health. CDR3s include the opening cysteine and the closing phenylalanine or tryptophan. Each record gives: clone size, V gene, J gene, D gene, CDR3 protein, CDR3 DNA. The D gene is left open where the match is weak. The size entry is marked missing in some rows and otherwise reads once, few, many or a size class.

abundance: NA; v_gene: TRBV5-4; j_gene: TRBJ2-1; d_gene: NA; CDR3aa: CASSLAGTIVIYNEQFF; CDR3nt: TGTGCCAGCAGCTTGGCCGGTACGATCGTTATTTACAATGAGCAGTTCTTC
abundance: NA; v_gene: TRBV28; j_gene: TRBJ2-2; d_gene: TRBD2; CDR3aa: CASSWGGTGELFF; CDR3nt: TGTGCCAGCAGTTGGGGGGGTACCGGGGAGCTGTTTTTT
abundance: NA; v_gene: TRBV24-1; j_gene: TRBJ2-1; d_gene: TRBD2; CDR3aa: CATSDIAGGRRSEQFF; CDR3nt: TGTGCCACCAGTGACATAGCGGGAGGGCGTAGGAGTGAGCAGTTCTTC
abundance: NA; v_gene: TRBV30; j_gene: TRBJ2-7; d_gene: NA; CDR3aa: CAWSRGHPVLSYEQYF; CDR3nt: TGTGCCTGGTCACGGGGACACCCTGTTTTGTCCTACGAGCAGTACTTC
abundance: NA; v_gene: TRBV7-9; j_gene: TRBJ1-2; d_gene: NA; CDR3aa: CASSLGLADYGYTF; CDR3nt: TGTGCCAGCAGCTTGGGGCTCGCGGACTATGGCTACACCTTC
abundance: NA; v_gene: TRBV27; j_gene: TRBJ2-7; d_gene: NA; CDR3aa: CASSSQLRGLYEQYF; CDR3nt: TGTGCCAGCAGTTCGCAGCTCAGGGGACTGTACGAGCAGTACTTC
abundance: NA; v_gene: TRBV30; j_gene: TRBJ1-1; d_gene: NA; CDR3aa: CAWRPTGNTEAFF; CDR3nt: TGTGCCTGGAGGCCGACAGGGAACACTGAAGCTTTCTTT
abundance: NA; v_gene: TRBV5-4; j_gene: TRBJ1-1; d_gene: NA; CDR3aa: CASSLGGRTVNTEAFF; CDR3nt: TGTGCCAGCAGCTTGGGAGGTCGGACGGTGAACACTGAAGCTTTCTTT
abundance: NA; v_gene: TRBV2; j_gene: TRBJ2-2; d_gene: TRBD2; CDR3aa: CASRLAGNTGELFF; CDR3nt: TGTGCCAGCAGGCTAGCGGGGAACACCGGGGAGCTGTTTTTT
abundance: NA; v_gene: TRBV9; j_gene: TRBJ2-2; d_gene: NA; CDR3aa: CASSGQSHTGELFF; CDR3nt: TGTGCCAGCAGCGGACAGAGTCACACCGGGGAGCTGTTTTTT
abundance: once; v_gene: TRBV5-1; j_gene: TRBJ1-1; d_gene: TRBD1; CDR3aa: CASSLVGQGGGQAFF; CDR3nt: TGCGCCAGCAGCTTGGTGGGACAGGGAGGCGGTCAAGCTTTCTTT
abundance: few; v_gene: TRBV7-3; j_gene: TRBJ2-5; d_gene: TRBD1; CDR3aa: CASSEQGTTIETQYF; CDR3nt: TGTGCCAGCAGCGAACAGGGGACGACCATAGAGACCCAGTACTTC
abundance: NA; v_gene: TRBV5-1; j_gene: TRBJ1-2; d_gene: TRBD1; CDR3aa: CASSPGGPYYGYTF; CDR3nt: TGCGCCAGCAGCCCAGGGGGCCCGTACTATGGCTACACCTTC
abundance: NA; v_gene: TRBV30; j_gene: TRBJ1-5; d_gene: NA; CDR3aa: CAWSVQDDQPQHF; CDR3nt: TGTGCCTGGAGTGTACAAGATGATCAGCCCCAGCATTTT
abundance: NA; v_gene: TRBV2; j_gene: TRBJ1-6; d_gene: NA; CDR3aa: CASNHRVGASPLHF; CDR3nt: TGTGCCAGCAACCACAGGGTTGGAGCGTCACCCCTCCACTTT
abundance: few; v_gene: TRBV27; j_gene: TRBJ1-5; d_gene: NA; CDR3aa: CASSLMGYSNQPQHF; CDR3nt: TGTGCCAGCAGTTTAATGGGTTATAGCAATCAGCCCCAGCATTTT
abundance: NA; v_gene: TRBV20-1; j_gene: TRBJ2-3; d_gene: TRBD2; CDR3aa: CSASATSGATDTQYF; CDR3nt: TGCAGTGCTAGTGCGACTAGCGGGGCTACAGATACGCAGTATTTT
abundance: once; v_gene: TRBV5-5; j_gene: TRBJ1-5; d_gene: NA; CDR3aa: CASSLDLSSQPQHF; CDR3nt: TGTGCCAGCAGCTTGGACCTTTCTAGTCAGCCCCAGCATTTT
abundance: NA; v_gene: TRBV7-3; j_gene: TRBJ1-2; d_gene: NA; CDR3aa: CASSPTGNYGYTF; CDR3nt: TGTGCCAGCAGCCCTACAGGGAACTATGGCTACACCTTC
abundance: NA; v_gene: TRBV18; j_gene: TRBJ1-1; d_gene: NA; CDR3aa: CASSPRLGHGYTEAFF; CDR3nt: TGTGCCAGCTCACCGCGTCTAGGACACGGTTACACTGAAGCTTTCTTT
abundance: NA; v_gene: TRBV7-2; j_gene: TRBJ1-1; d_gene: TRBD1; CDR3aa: CASSPRGGPMVTEAFF; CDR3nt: TGTGCCAGCAGCCCCAGGGGGGGGCCCATGGTGACTGAAGCTTTCTTT
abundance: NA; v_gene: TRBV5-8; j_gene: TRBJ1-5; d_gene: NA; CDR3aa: CASSLATVLNQPQHF; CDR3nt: TGTGCCAGCAGCTTGGCAACGGTTCTCAATCAGCCCCAGCATTTT
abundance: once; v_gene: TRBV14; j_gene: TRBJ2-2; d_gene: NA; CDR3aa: CASSQAVGTGELFF; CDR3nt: TGTGCCAGCAGCCAGGCCGTGGGGACCGGGGAGCTGTTTTTT
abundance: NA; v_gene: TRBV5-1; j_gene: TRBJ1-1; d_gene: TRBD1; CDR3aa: CASSLGRGNANTEAFF; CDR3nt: TGCGCCAGCAGCTTGGGCAGGGGGAATGCAAACACTGAAGCTTTCTTT
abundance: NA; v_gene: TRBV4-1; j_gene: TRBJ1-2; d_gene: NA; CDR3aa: CASSQISAGVINYGYTF; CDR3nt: TGCGCCAGCAGCCAAATATCGGCAGGGGTTATAAACTATGGCTACACCTTC
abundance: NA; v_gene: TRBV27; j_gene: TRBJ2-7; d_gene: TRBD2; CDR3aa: CASSPRWGLAGTEVYEQYF; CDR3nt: TGTGCCAGCAGTCCAAGGTGGGGACTAGCGGGGACGGAAGTATACGAGCAGTACTTC
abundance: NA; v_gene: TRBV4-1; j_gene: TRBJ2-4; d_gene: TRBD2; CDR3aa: CASSHPAGRSLAKNIQYF; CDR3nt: TGCGCCAGCAGCCATCCAGCCGGGAGGTCTCTAGCCAAAAACATTCAGTACTTC
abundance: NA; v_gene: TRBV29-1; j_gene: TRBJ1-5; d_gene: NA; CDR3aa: CSVKVGAGISQPQHF; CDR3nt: TGCAGCGTTAAAGTGGGGGCCGGGATCAGTCAGCCCCAGCATTTT
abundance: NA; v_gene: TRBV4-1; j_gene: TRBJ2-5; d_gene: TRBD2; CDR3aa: CASSLGLAGVLRETQYF; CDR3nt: TGCGCCAGCAGCCTGGGACTAGCGGGAGTTCTGAGAGAGACCCAGTACTTC
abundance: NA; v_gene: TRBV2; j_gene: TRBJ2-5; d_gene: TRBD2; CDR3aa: CASRGTSGKETQYF; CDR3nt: TGTGCCAGCAGGGGGACTAGCGGAAAAGAGACCCAGTACTTC
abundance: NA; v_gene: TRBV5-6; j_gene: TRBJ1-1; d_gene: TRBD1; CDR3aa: CASSLGQGARTEAFF; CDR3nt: TGTGCCAGCAGCTTAGGACAGGGGGCTCGGACTGAAGCTTTCTTT
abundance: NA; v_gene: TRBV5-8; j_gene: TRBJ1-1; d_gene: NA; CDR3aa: CASSIRTFF; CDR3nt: TGTGCCAGCAGCATCAGGACTTTCTTT
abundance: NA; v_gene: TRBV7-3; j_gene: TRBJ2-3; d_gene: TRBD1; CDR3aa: CASRSSGQGKTQYF; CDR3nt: TGTGCCAGCAGGTCCTCGGGACAGGGGAAAACGCAGTATTTT
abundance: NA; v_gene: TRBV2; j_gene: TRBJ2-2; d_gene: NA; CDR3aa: CASSEQGLSTGELFF; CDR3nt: TGTGCCAGCAGTGAACAGGGGCTAAGCACCGGGGAGCTGTTTTTT
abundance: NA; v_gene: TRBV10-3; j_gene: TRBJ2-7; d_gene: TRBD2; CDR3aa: CATLAGKSSYEQYF; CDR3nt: TGTGCCACCTTAGCGGGGAAAAGCTCCTACGAGCAGTACTTC
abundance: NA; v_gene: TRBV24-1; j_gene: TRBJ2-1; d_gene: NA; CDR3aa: CATSDSTAAEYNEQFF; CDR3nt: TGTGCCACCAGTGATTCCACAGCGGCGGAGTACAATGAGCAGTTCTTC
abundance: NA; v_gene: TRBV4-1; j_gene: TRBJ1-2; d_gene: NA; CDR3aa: CASSQDPAINYGYTF; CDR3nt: TGCGCCAGCAGCCAAGATCCAGCCATTAACTATGGCTACACCTTC
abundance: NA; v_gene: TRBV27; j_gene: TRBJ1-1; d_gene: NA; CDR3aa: CASSLGRRVPEAFF; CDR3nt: TGTGCCAGCAGTTTGGGACGCAGAGTACCTGAAGCTTTCTTT
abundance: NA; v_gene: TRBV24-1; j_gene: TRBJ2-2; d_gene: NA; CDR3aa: CATSESSRDWNTGELFF; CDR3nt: TGTGCCACCAGTGAATCATCCCGGGACTGGAACACCGGGGAGCTGTTTTTT
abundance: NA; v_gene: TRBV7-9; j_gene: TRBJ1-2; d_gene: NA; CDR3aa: CASSLTWGGRRANYGYTF; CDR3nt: TGTGCCAGCAGCCTCACTTGGGGGGGGCGCAGAGCTAACTATGGCTACACCTTC
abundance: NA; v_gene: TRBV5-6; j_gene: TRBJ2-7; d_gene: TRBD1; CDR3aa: CASTSEDRGSYEQYF; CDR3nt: TGTGCCAGCACCTCGGAGGACAGGGGGTCCTACGAGCAGTACTTC
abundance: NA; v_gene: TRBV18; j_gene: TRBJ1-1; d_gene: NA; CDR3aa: CASSSIPQVWNTEAFF; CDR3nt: TGTGCCAGCTCATCGATCCCCCAGGTCTGGAACACTGAAGCTTTCTTT
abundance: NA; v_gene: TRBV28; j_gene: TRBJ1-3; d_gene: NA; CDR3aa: CASSRGRRNTIYF; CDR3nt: TGTGCCAGCAGTCGCGGCCGAAGAAACACCATATATTTT
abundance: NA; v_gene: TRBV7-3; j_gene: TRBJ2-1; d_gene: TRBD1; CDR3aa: CASSSDRGSYNEQFF; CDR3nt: TGTGCCAGCAGCTCCGACAGGGGCTCCTACAATGAGCAGTTCTTC
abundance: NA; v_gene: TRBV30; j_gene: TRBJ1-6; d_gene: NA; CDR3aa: CACDRGNSPLHF; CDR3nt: TGTGCCTGCGACAGAGGAAATTCACCCCTCCACTTT
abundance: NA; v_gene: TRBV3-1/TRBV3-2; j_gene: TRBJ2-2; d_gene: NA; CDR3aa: CASSQWSNTGELFF; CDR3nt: TGTGCCAGCAGCCAATGGTCGAACACCGGGGAGCTGTTTTTT
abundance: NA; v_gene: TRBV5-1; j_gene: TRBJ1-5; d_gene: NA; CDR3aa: CASIEKDLCQPQHF; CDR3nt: TGCGCCAGCATTGAGAAGGATCTTTGTCAGCCCCAGCATTTT
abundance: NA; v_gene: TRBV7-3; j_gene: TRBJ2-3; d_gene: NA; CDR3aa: CASSLTRGDTQYF; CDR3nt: TGTGCCAGCAGCTTAACCCGGGGGGATACGCAGTATTTT
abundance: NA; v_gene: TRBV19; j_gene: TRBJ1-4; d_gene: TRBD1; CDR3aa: CASSPSGQGPNEKLFF; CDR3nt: TGTGCCAGTAGTCCATCGGGACAGGGACCTAATGAAAAACTGTTTTTT
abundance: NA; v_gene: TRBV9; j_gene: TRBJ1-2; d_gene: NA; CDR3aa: CASSVDGAYGYTF; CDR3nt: TGTGCCAGCAGCGTAGACGGGGCATATGGCTACACCTTC
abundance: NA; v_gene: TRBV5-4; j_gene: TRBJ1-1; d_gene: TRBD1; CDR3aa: CASSSWTGPNTEAFF; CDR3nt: TGTGCCAGCAGCTCGTGGACAGGGCCGAACACTGAAGCTTTCTTT
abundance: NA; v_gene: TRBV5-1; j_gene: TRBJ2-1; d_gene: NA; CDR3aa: CASSSKDSHNEQFF; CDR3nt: TGCGCCAGCAGCTCGAAGGACAGCCACAATGAGCAGTTCTTC